This is a list of T cell receptor beta chains from one sample in a study of blood T cell repertoires in COVID-19. The table came from immunoSEQ multiplex PCR; TCRdb's copy has only in-frame clones and leaves some out. The sample shows more than 200,000 clones, around 90% of them seen only once. The sample consisted of peripheral blood. These receptors all stem from a human donor in a cohort sampled during active COVID-19. Each CDR3 is given with its conserved first and last residue. D genes are given only for firm matches. Clone size is given for some rows only: seen once, a few or many times, or a class if the clone is expanded.

clone_size j_call d_call v_call cdr3_nt cdr3_aa
. TRBJ1-3 TRBD1 TRBV6-2/TRBV6-3 TGTGCCAGCAGGTACAGGGGGCCTGGAAACACCATATATTTT CASRYRGPGNTIYF
. TRBJ2-7 . TRBV16 TGTGCCAGCAGCCAGGGCAGATCCTACGAGCAGTACTTC CASSQGRSYEQYF
once TRBJ1-1 TRBD1 TRBV7-2 TGTGCCAGCAGCAAAGCGGGACAGGTTAGCACTGAAGCTTTCTTT CASSKAGQVSTEAFF
. TRBJ2-7 TRBD2 TRBV14 TGTGCCAGCAGCCAAGAAATGGGGGGGTACGAGCAGTACTTC CASSQEMGGYEQYF
. TRBJ1-4 . TRBV7-9 TGTGCCAGCAGCTTAACACGGGGATTTAATGAAAAACTGTTTTTT CASSLTRGFNEKLFF
. TRBJ1-5 . TRBV5-1 TGCGCCAGCAGCTTGGGGGGGGAGAGTCAGCCCCAGCATTTT CASSLGGESQPQHF
. TRBJ2-5 TRBD2 TRBV14 TGTGCCAGCAGCCAAGCAGGTCCGGGAGGGCCGAGAGAGACCCAGTACTTC CASSQAGPGGPRETQYF
few TRBJ1-3 . TRBV11-2 TGTGCCAGCAGCTTAGGTATAGGGGCTAACACCATATATTTT CASSLGIGANTIYF
. TRBJ1-4 . TRBV7-2 TGTGCCAGCAGCCCTTTGGCGGGGTCCTTCAATGAAAAACTGTTTTTT CASSPLAGSFNEKLFF
. TRBJ2-5 TRBD2 TRBV18 TGTGCCAGCTCACCTAGCGGGGAAGAGACCCAGTACTTC CASSPSGEETQYF
. TRBJ1-4 . TRBV27 TGTGCCAGCAGTTTACGATCCGACACCTATAATGAAAAACTGTTTTTT CASSLRSDTYNEKLFF
few TRBJ2-7 TRBD1 TRBV10-2 TGCGCCAGCAGTGCGATGACAGGGGGCAACGAGCAGTACTTC CASSAMTGGNEQYF
. TRBJ2-7 . TRBV7-2 TGTGCCAGCAGCCCCGGACTGTACGAGCAGTACTTC CASSPGLYEQYF
. TRBJ2-1 . TRBV6-5 TGTGCCAGCAGTTACTCCTATCAACTTGCTGATGAGCAGTTCTTC CASSYSYQLADEQFF
. TRBJ2-5 TRBD2 TRBV19 TGTGCCAGTGGTACTAGCGGGAAAAGAGGCCAAGAGACCCAGTACTTC CASGTSGKRGQETQYF
. TRBJ2-1 TRBD2 TRBV6-2/TRBV6-3 TGTGCCAGCAGCCGAGCGGGGGTGGCGTACAATGAGCAGTTCTTC CASSRAGVAYNEQFF
. TRBJ2-3 TRBD2 TRBV10-1 TGCGCCAGCAGTGAGTCAATGGCGGGGGGTTCAGATACGCAGTATTTT CASSESMAGGSDTQYF
few TRBJ2-6 . TRBV10-3 TGTGCCATCACCGGAGTCTTGAGATTCTCTGGGGCCAACGTCCTGACTTTC CAITGVLRFSGANVLTF
. TRBJ2-3 . TRBV5-4 TGTGCCAGCAATGATCAAGGCGGGACGGGTGCAGATACGCAGTATTTT CASNDQGGTGADTQYF
. TRBJ2-5 TRBD2 TRBV24-1 TGTGCCACCAGTGACGGCGGGAGGGTCGAGACCCAGTACTTC CATSDGGRVETQYF
. TRBJ2-7 TRBD2 TRBV28 TGTGCCAGCACCCAGGGGCGGGAGGCCGCCGAGCAGTACTTC CASTQGREAAEQYF
. TRBJ2-7 . TRBV28 TGTGCCAGCAGTTCTCAACTCCGACTTAGGAACGAGCAGTACTTC CASSSQLRLRNEQYF
. TRBJ2-1 TRBD2 TRBV6-1 TGTGCCAGCAGTGAAAGGCGGACTAGCGGGTACAATGAGCAGTTCTTC CASSERRTSGYNEQFF
. TRBJ2-2 TRBD1 TRBV19 TGTGCCAGTAAGCGAACAACAGGGGAATCCACCGGGGAGCTGTTTTTT CASKRTTGESTGELFF
. TRBJ1-1 TRBD1 TRBV6-5 TGTGCCAGCACCCGACAGGGGAACACTGAAGCTTTCTTT CASTRQGNTEAFF
. TRBJ1-6 TRBD1 TRBV6-5 TGTGCCAGCAGTTACTCCCGCACAGGGGTAAATTCACCCCTCCACTTT CASSYSRTGVNSPLHF
. TRBJ2-7 TRBD2 TRBV13 TGTGCCAGCAGCTCCTCTAGCGGGTACTCCTACGAGCAGTACTTC CASSSSSGYSYEQYF
. TRBJ1-2 . TRBV7-2 TGTGCCAGCAGCACCCGGCCGGAGGTATTAGGCTACACCTTC CASSTRPEVLGYTF
. TRBJ2-7 TRBD1 TRBV9 TGTGCCAGCAGCGTAACAGGGGTAGGGGAGCAGTACTTC CASSVTGVGEQYF
. TRBJ1-1 . TRBV10-3 TGTGCCATCAGTGAGTATGCAGGGTTGGACACTGAAGCTTTCTTT CAISEYAGLDTEAFF
. TRBJ1-5 . TRBV6-6 TGTGCCAGCAGACCGGGCAATCAGCCCCAGCATTTT CASRPGNQPQHF
. TRBJ1-2 . TRBV4-3 TGCGCCAGCAGCCAAGATGTGTCAGGGCTCTATGGCTACACCTTC CASSQDVSGLYGYTF
. TRBJ1-2 TRBD1 TRBV10-3 TGTGCCATCAGTGCAGGGGGCTATGGCTACACCTTC CAISAGGYGYTF
. TRBJ1-3 . TRBV4-1 TGCGCCAGCAGCCAAGATCCCCGGTCTGGAAACACCATATATTTT CASSQDPRSGNTIYF
. TRBJ2-7 . TRBV5-4 TGTGCCAGCACCCCTGGGGGGGGACACTCCTACGAGCAGTACTTC CASTPGGGHSYEQYF
. TRBJ2-1 . TRBV7-2 TGTGCCAGCAGTTACCGGGAGAGGGGTGAGCAGTTCTTC CASSYRERGEQFF
. TRBJ2-7 . TRBV5-4 TGTGCCAGCAGCTTGCTCCGTCCGGGAACCTACGAGCAGTACTTC CASSLLRPGTYEQYF
. TRBJ1-1 . TRBV30 TGTGCCTGGACTCCGGGACACCTGAACACTGAAGCTTTCTTT CAWTPGHLNTEAFF
. TRBJ2-6 TRBD1 TRBV19 TGTGCCACTGCTAAGTTATGGACAGGGACCTCTGGGGCCAACGTCCTGACTTTC CATAKLWTGTSGANVLTF
few TRBJ2-2 . TRBV12-3/TRBV12-4 TGTGCCAGCAGTCCAGGAACCGGGGAGCTGTTTTTT CASSPGTGELFF
. TRBJ2-7 TRBD1 TRBV5-1 TGCGCCAGCAGCCCGCGGACAGGGGGCTCCTACGAGCAGTACTTC CASSPRTGGSYEQYF
. TRBJ1-4 TRBD1 TRBV11-2 TGTGCCAGCAGCTTAACAGGGGGGACTAATGAAAAACTGTTTTTT CASSLTGGTNEKLFF
. TRBJ2-1 TRBD1 TRBV19 TGTGCCAGTACCCCAGGGGGTGGGAGAAGCTCCTACAATGAGCAGTTCTTC CASTPGGGRSSYNEQFF
. TRBJ2-7 TRBD2 TRBV4-1 TGCGCCAGCAGCCAAACAATCTCTTTAGCGGGGGGAATCTCCTACGAGCAGTACTTC CASSQTISLAGGISYEQYF
. TRBJ2-1 . TRBV6-4 TGTGCCAGCAGTCTCCGATACAGGGATGGTGTCAATGAGCAGTTCTTC CASSLRYRDGVNEQFF
. TRBJ2-4 . TRBV28 TGTGCCAGCAGTGTTGGACAGCTCATTCAGTACTTC CASSVGQLIQYF
. TRBJ2-7 . TRBV6-5 TGTGCCAGCAGCCCCCTGGGGCTAGTAAAACACGAGCAGTACTTC CASSPLGLVKHEQYF